Listed below are T cell receptor beta chains from one sample, sequenced in a study of T cells in Graves' hyperthyroidism and ophthalmopathy. TCRdb reprocessed the multiplex PCR reads via MiXCR and lists one record per CDR3 protein. The repertoire holds some 550,000 distinct CDR3 sequences, with more than 20% as singletons. Sequenced sample: blood. The origin of the receptors is a man aged 18 to 30 with Graves' hyperthyroidism. Both conserved end residues are part of each CDR3. D genes are given only for firm matches. Rows may omit the clone size; those that give it use once, few, many or a size class.

>TRBV30|TRBJ1-2|TRBD1|many
TGTGCCGGGGAATTACAGGGGCGCGGCTACACCTTC
CAGELQGRGYTF
>TRBV20-1|TRBJ1-3|NA|many
TGCAGTGCCCTCCCCCCCAGAAGGCTTGGAAACACCATATATTTT
CSALPPRRLGNTIYF
>TRBV9|TRBJ1-5|NA|many
TGTGCCAGCAGCAGTCTTCAGCCCCAGCATTTT
CASSSLQPQHF
>TRBV12-3/TRBV12-4|TRBJ1-1|NA|many
TGTGCCAGCAGTTCCGGGACACCTTCGAACACTGAAGCTTTCTTT
CASSSGTPSNTEAFF
>TRBV20-1|TRBJ2-2|TRBD1|many
TGCAGTGCTAGGAGCGTGACAGGGGTGAACACCGGGGAGCTGTTTTTT
CSARSVTGVNTGELFF
>TRBV4-2|TRBJ1-2|TRBD1|NA
TGTGCCAGCAGCCAAGAGGGGACAGGGGCTCTCTATGGCTACACCTTC
CASSQEGTGALYGYTF
>TRBV28|TRBJ2-2|TRBD1|many
TGTGCCAGCAGTTTAATGGAAGGGGGCGCAACCGGGGAGCTGTTTTTT
CASSLMEGGATGELFF
>TRBV3-1|TRBJ1-1|TRBD1|many
TGTGCCAGCAGCCAGACAGGGACCAACACTGAAGCTTTCTTT
CASSQTGTNTEAFF
>TRBV7-3|TRBJ1-1|NA|many
TGTGCCAGCAGCCCCCCGGGACATGCTGAAGCTTTCTTT
CASSPPGHAEAFF
>TRBV7-6|TRBJ1-6|NA|many
TGTGCCAGCAGCCCTACGGGCCTTCCGGATTCACCCCTCCACTTT
CASSPTGLPDSPLHF
>TRBV30|TRBJ1-5|NA|NA
TGTGCCTGGAGTGCGATTACAGGGAATCAGCCCCAGCATTTT
CAWSAITGNQPQHF
>TRBV12-3/TRBV12-4|TRBJ1-1|TRBD1|many
TGTGCCATCGGGACAGGGAAGACTGAAGCTTTCTTT
CAIGTGKTEAFF
>TRBV28|TRBJ1-2|NA|many
TGTGCCAGCACCCCCCCGCCGGGCTACACCTTC
CASTPPPGYTF
>TRBV6-2/TRBV6-3|TRBJ2-7|NA|many
TGTGCCAGCAGTTACTTAGGTGGGAGTAGCTACGAGCAGTACTTC
CASSYLGGSSYEQYF
>TRBV2|TRBJ2-7|NA|NA
TGTGCCAGGGGACGGGACCCTTGGCAGCAGTACTTC
CARGRDPWQQYF
>TRBV2|TRBJ2-7|TRBD2|many
TGTGCCACTACGGGAGGGATCTACGAGCAGTACTTC
CATTGGIYEQYF